One and the same sample provided the 2 T cell receptor beta chains below, sequenced in a study of blood T cells in healthy people across ages. Next came a second PCR, run for roughly 6 to 11 cycles, which used a sample-barcoded 5' primer along with a J-beta primer mix. TCRdb called the 5' RACE reads again in MiXCR, with one record for every CDR3 protein. The sample gives approximately 800,000 distinct CDR3 sequences, roughly 26% of which show up once; 3% is in the top ten. These same records also appear under a second study, on T cells of mothers and their children.

Sequenced material: blood. Receptor source: a boy between 10 and 17 years old in good health.

This clonotype was detected only a few times. The chain couples TRBV14 to TRBJ2-2; perhaps TRBD1 as D (6 bases). The germline CDR1 and CDR2 sequences are SGHDN and FVKESK. This CDR3 is built from 17 residues. Trimming left V 0 bases short and J 5 bases short, with 16 bases between. As DNA, the CDR3 is TGTGCCAGCAGCCAAGAAAGGGGTCCAGGGGTGACCGGGGAGCTGTTTTTT. As protein: CASSQERGPGVTGELFF.

This clonotype was seen ten or more times. The J gene is TRBJ2-5, the V gene TRBV5-1; 11 bases line up with TRBD2. Germline assignment: CDR1 SGHRS and CDR2 YFSETQ. CDR3 size: 16 residues. V lost 2 bases and J lost 2; bases outside the gene matches: 5. This CDR3 reads CASSFGTSGAQETQYF. The CDR3 coding sequence is TGCGCCAGCAGCTTCGGGACTAGCGGAGCTCAAGAGACCCAGTACTTC.